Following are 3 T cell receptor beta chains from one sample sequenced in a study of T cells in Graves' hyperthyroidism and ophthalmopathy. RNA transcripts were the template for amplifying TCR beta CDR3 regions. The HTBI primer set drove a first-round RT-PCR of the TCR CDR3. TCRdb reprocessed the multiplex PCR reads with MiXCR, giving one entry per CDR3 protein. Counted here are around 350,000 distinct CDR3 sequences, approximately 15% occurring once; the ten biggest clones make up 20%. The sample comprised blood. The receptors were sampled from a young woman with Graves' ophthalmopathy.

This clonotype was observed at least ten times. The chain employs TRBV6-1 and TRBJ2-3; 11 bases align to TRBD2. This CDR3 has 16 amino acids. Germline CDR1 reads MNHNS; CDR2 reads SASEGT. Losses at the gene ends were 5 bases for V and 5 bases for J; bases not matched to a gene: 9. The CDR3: CASSSTSGADGDTQYF. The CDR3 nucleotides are TGTGCCAGCAGTTCGACTAGCGGGGCCGACGGAGATACGCAGTATTTT.

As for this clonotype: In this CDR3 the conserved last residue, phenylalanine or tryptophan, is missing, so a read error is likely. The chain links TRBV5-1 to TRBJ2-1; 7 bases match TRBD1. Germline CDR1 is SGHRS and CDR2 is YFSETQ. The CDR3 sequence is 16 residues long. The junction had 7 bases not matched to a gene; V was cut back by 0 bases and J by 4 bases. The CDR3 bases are TGCGCCAGCAGCTTGGGGACAGGATGGGATTACAATGAGCAGTTCTAC. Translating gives CASSLGTGWDYNEQFY.

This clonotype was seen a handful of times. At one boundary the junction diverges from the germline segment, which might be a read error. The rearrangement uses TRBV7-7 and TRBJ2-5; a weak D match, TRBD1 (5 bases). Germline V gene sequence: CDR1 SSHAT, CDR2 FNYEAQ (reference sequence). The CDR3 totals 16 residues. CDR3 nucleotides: TGTGCTAGCAGCTTAGGGGCTTCAGGACCCCAAGAGACCCAGTACTTC. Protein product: CASSLGASGPQETQYF.